Sequencing of this T cell receptor (beta chain) was carried out in a study of T cell responses to AZD1222 COVID-19 vaccine. TCRdb's copy holds only in-frame clones and misses some; the assay was immunoSEQ multiplex PCR. Of under 110,000 clones detected, 90% appear once; the ten largest clones hold around 7.6%. To note about this clone: Its specificity is not known.

Pooled together were second doses at about 4 or about 12 weeks. V shed 5 bases and J shed 2 bases, with 13 bases lying between them. This CDR3 has 15 amino acids. Germline V CDR1 and CDR2: PRHDT, FYEKMQ (reference sequence). Study-wide results and limits: Researchers took repertoire samples only after the peak T cell response had come. Spike-spanning, vaccine-associated CD4 TCRs were dominant at 160-218 and 743-854. It was only 6 or 7 AZD1222 recipients who were seropositive at baseline.

The chain has TRBV13 and TRBJ1-3; D is undetermined. The source of this sequence is an adult who received the AZD1222 COVID-19 vaccine. The sequences come from peripheral blood, collected 28 days after the second AZD1222 dose. CDR3 loop: CASSPGFSAGNTIYF. The DNA of the CDR3 is TGTGCCAGCAGCCCAGGTTTTTCGGCTGGAAACACCATATATTTT.